The rows below give T cell receptor beta chains drawn from one sample of a study of T cell responses to AZD1222 COVID-19 vaccine. The method was immunoSEQ multiplex PCR; TCRdb's version includes in-frame clones alone and lacks a portion of them. The sample shows about 140,000 clones, about 87% of them seen only once. Source: peripheral blood, taken on day 0 of AZD1222 vaccination. These receptors originate from an adult in good health. The CDR3 runs from the conserved cysteine through the conserved F or W.

>TRBV28|TRBJ1-5
CASSFGKGIQPQHF
>TRBV5-1|TRBJ1-1
CASSLTTNTEAFF
>TRBV4-1|TRBJ1-5
CASSPTQGANQPQHF
>TRBV6-5|TRBJ2-2
CASGGARGTGELFF
>TRBV2|TRBJ1-4
CASSYTSGTGNEKLFF
>TRBV9|TRBJ2-5
CASTRDGSGGETQYF
>TRBV9|TRBJ1-2
CASTPRGNYGYTF
>TRBV7-3|TRBJ2-3
CASSSAGAGTDTQYF
>TRBV7-9|TRBJ1-3
CALRAGVGNTIYF
>TRBV29-1|TRBJ1-5
CSVVQDSINQPQHF
>TRBV23-1|TRBJ1-1
CASSQTSNTEAFF
>TRBV27|TRBJ2-1
CASKSDSHYNEQFF
>TRBV3-1/TRBV3-2|TRBJ1-4
CASSPRRGLVGEKLFF
>TRBV5-5|TRBJ1-5
CASSDVGQPQHF
>TRBV7-9|TRBJ2-7
CASSSSGTHEQYF
>TRBV7-2|TRBJ1-5
CASSLSTGGFSNQPQHF
>TRBV3-1/TRBV3-2|TRBJ1-1
CASSQATGGGTEAFF
>TRBV19|TRBJ2-7
CASSSETGTYEQYF
>TRBV6-1|TRBJ1-2
CASSEETSGGYTF
>TRBV18|TRBJ1-2
CASSPPREANYGYTF
>TRBV5-1|TRBJ2-7
CASSRPRDGGEQYF
>TRBV27|TRBJ1-3
CASSLARGNTIYF
>TRBV5-1|TRBJ2-7
CASSQDLYEQYF
>TRBV2|TRBJ1-1
CASSPLGGADTEAFF
>TRBV2|TRBJ2-7
CASRQAGGLGEQYF
>TRBV5-6|TRBJ1-2
CASSQKDRTYGYTF
>TRBV6-2/TRBV6-3|TRBJ1-2
CASSSDTTGPNYGYTF
>TRBV15|TRBJ1-5
CATSRAAPDQPQHF
>TRBV20-1|TRBJ1-1
CSAPEDTEAFF
>TRBV4-3|TRBJ2-3
CASSQDPQGDTDTQYF
>TRBV6-5|TRBJ1-2
CASSWGQGNGYTF
>TRBV10-2|TRBJ1-1
CASSAVSGENTEAFF
>TRBV3-1/TRBV3-2|TRBJ1-2
CASSPAMGFYGYTF
>TRBV5-1|TRBJ2-2
CASSLQAGELTGELFF
>TRBV27|TRBJ1-2
CASSFRARYYGYTF
>TRBV6-5|TRBJ1-5
CASRTDRGHRPQHF
>TRBV27|TRBJ2-1
CASQGDNEQFF
>TRBV21-1|TRBJ1-2
CASSKSLRAF
>TRBV25-1|TRBJ1-2
CASYGALSYGYTF
>TRBV2|TRBJ1-2
CASSEKPWGNYGYTF
>TRBV27|TRBJ2-7
CASSPNPLEQYF
>TRBV5-4|TRBJ1-2
CASSVGLGYTF
>TRBV2|TRBJ1-1
CASSVTTVNTEAFF
>TRBV15|TRBJ1-3
CATSRVRQGAGNTIYF
>TRBV5-6|TRBJ1-1
CASSGRVWNTEAFF
>TRBV19|TRBJ1-2
CASSIQGTGADYGYTF
>TRBV27|TRBJ2-7
CASSRGTESYEQYF
>TRBV27|TRBJ1-2
CASSLSIAGECTF
>TRBV18|TRBJ1-1
CASSSKVQAGHTEAFF
>TRBV5-1|TRBJ2-1
CASSLESSGLPSSYNEQFF